This T cell receptor (beta chain) was sequenced in a study of T cells in Graves' hyperthyroidism and ophthalmopathy. The study's findings and limits: Ophthalmopathy was separated from stable hyperthyroidism by a 13 V-J model. Blood also held most thyroid clonotypes expanded beyond 0.001.

CDR3 size: 14 residues. Germline values: CDR1 LGHNA, CDR2 YNFKEQ. Notes on this clonotype: As yet, its antigen is unknown.

Amplification yielded TCR beta CDR3 regions, with RNA transcripts as the source. The HTBI set primed first-round TCR CDR3 RT-PCR. A single record per CDR3 protein comes from TCRdb applying MiXCR to the multiplex PCR reads. Among around 690,000 distinct CDR3 sequences, around a sixth were seen once, and the ten largest hold around a sixth. This TCR derives from a man in his fifties or sixties with Graves' hyperthyroidism. The J gene is TRBJ2-1, the V gene TRBV4-2; 7 positions match TRBD2. The sample comprised blood. The CDR3 DNA reads as TGTGCTAGCGGGCCTAACACGAACGACAATGAGCAGTTCTTC. Its translation: CASGPNTNDNEQFF.